This T cell receptor (beta chain) was documented in a study of OX40 agonist ivuxolimab in advanced cancers. Study in general: Patients were treated with intravenous ivuxolimab, dosed at 0.01 to 10 mg/kg and infused every 2 weeks.

The trim removed 5 bases at V and 8 bases at J, leaving 7 bases unmatched. This CDR3 region has 14 residues. Germline V gene lookup returns CDR1 SGHTA and CDR2 FQGNSA. On this clone: Its antigen is still unknown.

Whole-study findings and limits: Nonresponders, in some cases, also had low normalized T-cell clonal expansion. CD8+ T cells were the subset that, on average, had more expanded clones than CD4+.

A history of autoimmune disease or systemic immunosuppression excluded patients. Some clones are missing from TCRdb's copy, which holds only in-frame ones; the method was immunoSEQ multiplex PCR. The repertoire holds approximately 91,000 clones, roughly 85% seen once, with 0.4% to 0.65% in the top ten. This rearrangement joins TRBV7-2 to TRBJ1-2; 11 bases map to TRBD1. The receptor was derived from an adult with an advanced solid tumor such as melanoma, head and neck, liver or kidney cancer. Sample: CD4+ or CD8+ T cells sorted from blood, taken in a trial of the OX40 agonist ivuxolimab. CDR3 DNA: TGTGCCAGCAGCCAGAGGACAGGGGGCGACGGCTACACCTTC. This gives the protein CASSQRTGGDGYTF.